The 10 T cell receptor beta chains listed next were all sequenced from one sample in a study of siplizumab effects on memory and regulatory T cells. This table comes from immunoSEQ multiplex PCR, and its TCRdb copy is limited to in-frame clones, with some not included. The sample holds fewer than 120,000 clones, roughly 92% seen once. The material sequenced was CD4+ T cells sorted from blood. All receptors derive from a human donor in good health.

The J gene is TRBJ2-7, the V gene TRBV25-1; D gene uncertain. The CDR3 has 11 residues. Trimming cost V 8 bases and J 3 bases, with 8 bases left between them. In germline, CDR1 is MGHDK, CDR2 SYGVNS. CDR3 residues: CASSTYYEQYF. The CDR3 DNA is TGTGCCAGCTCGACGTACTACGAGCAGTACTTC.

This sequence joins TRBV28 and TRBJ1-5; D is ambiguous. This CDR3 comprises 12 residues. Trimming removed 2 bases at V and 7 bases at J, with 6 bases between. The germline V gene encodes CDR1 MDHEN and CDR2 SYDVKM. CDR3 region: CASSLQRQPQHF. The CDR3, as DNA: TGTGCCAGCAGTTTACAGAGACAGCCCCAGCATTTT.

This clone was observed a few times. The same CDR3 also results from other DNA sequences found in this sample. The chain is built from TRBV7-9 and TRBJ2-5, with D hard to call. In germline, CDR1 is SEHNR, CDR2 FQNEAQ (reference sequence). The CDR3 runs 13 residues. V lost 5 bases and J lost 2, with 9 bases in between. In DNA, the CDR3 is TGTGCCAGCAGCCCCCGGCCACAAGAGACCCAGTACTTC. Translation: CASSPRPQETQYF. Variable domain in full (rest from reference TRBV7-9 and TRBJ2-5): DTGVSQNPRHKITKRGQNVTFRCDPISEHNRLYWYRQTLGQGPEFLTYFQNEAQLEKSRLLSDRFSAERPKGSFSTLEIQRTEQGDSAMYLCASSPRPQETQYFGPGTRLLVL.

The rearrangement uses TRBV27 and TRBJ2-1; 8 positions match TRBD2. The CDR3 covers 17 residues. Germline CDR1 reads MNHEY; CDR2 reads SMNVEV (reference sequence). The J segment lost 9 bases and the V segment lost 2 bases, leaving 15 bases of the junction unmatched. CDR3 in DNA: TGTGCCAGCAGTTTAAACCTATTAAAGCGGGAGATCGGTGAGCAGTTCTTC. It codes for CASSLNLLKREIGEQFF.

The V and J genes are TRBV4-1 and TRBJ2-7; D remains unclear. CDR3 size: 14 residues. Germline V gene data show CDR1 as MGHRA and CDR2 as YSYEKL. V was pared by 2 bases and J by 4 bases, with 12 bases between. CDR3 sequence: CASSQRIQFYEQYF. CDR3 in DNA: TGCGCCAGCAGCCAAAGGATACAGTTTTACGAGCAGTACTTC.

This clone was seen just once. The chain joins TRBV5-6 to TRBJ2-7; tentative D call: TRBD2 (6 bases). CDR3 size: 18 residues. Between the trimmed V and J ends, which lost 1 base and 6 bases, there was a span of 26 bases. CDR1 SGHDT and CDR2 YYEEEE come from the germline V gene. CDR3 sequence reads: CASSLYGRGRGIPGEQYF. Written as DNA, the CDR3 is TGTGCCAGCAGCTTGTATGGGCGGGGCAGAGGAATCCCAGGCGAGCAGTACTTC.

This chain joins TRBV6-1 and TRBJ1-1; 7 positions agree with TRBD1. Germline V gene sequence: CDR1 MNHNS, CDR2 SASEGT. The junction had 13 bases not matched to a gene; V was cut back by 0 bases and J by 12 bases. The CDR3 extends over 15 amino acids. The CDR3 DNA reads TGTGCCAGCAGTGAAGCCCTTGACGGGACAGTGAAGACTTTCTTT. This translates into CASSEALDGTVKTFF.

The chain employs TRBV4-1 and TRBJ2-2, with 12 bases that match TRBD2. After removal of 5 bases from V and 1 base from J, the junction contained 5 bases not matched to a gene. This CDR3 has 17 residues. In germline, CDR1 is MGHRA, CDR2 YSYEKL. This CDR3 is CASSGGTSGRNTGELFF. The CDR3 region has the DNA TGCGCCAGCAGCGGCGGGACTAGCGGGCGGAACACCGGGGAGCTGTTTTTT.

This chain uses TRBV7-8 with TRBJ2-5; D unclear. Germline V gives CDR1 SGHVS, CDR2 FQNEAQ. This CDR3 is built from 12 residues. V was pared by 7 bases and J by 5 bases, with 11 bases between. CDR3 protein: CASKFLGETQYF. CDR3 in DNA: TGTGCCAGCAAATTCCTCGGGGAGACCCAGTACTTC.

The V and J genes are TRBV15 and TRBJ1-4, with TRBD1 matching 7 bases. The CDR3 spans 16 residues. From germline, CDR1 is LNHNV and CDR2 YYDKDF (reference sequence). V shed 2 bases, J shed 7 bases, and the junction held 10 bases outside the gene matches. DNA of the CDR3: TGTGCCACCAGCAGAAGTCTCACAGGGGCTGGTGAAAAACTGTTTTTT. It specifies CATSRSLTGAGEKLFF.